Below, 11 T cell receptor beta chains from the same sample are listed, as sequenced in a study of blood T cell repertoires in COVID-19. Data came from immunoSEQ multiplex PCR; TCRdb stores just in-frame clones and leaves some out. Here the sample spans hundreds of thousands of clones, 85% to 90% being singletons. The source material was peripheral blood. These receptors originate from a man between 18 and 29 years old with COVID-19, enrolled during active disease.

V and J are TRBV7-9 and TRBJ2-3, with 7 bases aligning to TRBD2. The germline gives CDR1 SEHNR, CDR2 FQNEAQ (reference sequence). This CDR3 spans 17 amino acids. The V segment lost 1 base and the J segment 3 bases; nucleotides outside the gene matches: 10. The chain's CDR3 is CASSLVGGTGRTDTQYF. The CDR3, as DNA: TGTGCCAGCAGCTTAGTGGGGGGGACCGGCCGAACAGATACGCAGTATTTT.

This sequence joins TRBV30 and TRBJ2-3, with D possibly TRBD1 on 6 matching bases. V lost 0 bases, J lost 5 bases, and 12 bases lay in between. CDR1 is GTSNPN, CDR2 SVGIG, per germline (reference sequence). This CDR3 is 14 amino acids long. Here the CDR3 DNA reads TGTGCCTGGAGTGTAATGGGGGCTCAAGATACGCAGTATTTT. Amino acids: CAWSVMGAQDTQYF. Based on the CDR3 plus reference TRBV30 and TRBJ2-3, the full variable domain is SQTIHQWPATLVQPVGSPLSLECTVEGTSNPNLYWYRQAAGRGLQLLFYSVGIGQISSEVPQNLSASRPQDRQFILSSKKLLLSDSGFYLCAWSVMGAQDTQYFGPGTRLTVL.

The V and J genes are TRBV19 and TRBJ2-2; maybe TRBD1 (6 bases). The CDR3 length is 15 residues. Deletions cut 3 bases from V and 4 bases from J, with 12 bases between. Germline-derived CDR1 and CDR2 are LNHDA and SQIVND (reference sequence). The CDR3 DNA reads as TGTGCCAGTAGTATCTCCAGGGGTAGCACCGGGGAGCTGTTTTTT. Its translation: CASSISRGSTGELFF.

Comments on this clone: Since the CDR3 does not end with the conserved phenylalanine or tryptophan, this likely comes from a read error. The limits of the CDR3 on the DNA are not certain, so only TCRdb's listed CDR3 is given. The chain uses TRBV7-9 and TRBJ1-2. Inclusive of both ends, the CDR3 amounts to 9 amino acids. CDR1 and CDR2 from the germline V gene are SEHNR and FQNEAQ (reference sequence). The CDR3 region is CASSSGTLL.

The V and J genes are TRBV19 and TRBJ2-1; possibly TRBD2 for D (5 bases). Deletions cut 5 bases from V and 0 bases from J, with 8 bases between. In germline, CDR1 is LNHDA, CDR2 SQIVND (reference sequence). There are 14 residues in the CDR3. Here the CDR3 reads CASSGLTSYNEQFF. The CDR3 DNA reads TGTGCCAGTAGTGGACTGACCTCCTACAATGAGCAGTTCTTC.

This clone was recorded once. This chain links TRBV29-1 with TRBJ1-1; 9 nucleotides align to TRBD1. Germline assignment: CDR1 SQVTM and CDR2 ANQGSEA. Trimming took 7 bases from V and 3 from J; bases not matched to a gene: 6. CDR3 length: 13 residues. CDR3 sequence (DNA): TGCAGCGCAAACAGGGGGCTGGACACTGAAGCTTTCTTT. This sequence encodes CSANRGLDTEAFF.

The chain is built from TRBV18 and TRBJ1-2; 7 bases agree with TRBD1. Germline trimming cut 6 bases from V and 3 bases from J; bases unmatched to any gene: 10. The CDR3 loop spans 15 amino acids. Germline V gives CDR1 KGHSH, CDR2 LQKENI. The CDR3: CASSNQKGAHYGYTF. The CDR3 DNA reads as TGTGCCAGCTCCAATCAAAAGGGGGCCCACTATGGCTACACCTTC. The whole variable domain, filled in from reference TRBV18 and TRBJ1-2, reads NAGVMQNPRHLVRRRGQEARLRCSPMKGHSHVYWYRQLPEEGLKFMVYLQKENIIDESGMPKERFSAEFPKEGPSILRIQQVVRGDSAAYFCASSNQKGAHYGYTFGSGTRLTVV.

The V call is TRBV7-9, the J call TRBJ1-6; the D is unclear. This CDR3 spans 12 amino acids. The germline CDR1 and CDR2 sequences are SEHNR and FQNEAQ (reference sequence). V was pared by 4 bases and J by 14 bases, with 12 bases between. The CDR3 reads CASSSARGTLHF. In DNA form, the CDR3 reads TGTGCCAGCAGCTCAGCTCGCGGCACCCTCCACTTT.

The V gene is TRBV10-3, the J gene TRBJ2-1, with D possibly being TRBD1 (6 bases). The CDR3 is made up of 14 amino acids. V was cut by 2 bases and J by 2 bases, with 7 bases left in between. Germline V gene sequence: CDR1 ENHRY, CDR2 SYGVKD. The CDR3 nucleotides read TGTGCCATCAGTGAGGGGGGCACCTACAATGAGCAGTTCTTC. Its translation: CAISEGGTYNEQFF.

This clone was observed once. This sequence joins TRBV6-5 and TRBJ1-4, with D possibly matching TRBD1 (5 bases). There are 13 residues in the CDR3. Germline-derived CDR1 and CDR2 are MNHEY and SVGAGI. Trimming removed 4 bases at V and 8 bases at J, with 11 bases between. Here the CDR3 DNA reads TGTGCCAGCAGTTCCAGGGATTTCGAAAAACTGTTTTTT. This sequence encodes CASSSRDFEKLFF.

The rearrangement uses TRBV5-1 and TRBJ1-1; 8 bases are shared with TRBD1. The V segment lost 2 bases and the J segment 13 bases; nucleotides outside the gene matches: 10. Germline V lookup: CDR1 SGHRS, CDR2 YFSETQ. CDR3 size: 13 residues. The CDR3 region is CASSFAGGGKGFF. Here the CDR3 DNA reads TGCGCCAGCAGCTTTGCAGGGGGCGGAAAGGGTTTCTTT.